This TCR beta chain was found in a study of T-cell memory formation after mild COVID-19. Using constant-segment primers, 5'RACE produced TCR alpha and TCR beta cDNA libraries carrying sample barcodes and UMIs. TCRdb re-called the 5' RACE reads through MiXCR, storing one row per CDR3 protein. This sample has over 450,000 distinct CDR3 sequences, with about a fifth found just once. Sequencing was carried out using PBMCs or a T cell subset sorted from them (not recorded which). The TCR originated in an adult woman who had mild COVID-19 (a few samples of this study predate the infection). Cell type and time point are not known.

The CDR3 protein is CASSSTLTGPEAFF. The CDR3, as DNA: TGTGCCAGCAGTTCGACTCTCACGGGTCCCGAAGCTTTCTTT. The chain combines TRBV27 with TRBJ1-1, with no clear D. Between the trimmed V and J ends, which lost 4 bases and 8 bases, there was a span of 17 bases. Germline lookup yields CDR1 MNHEY and CDR2 SMNVEV (reference sequence). There are 14 residues in the CDR3.